This T cell receptor (beta chain) originates from a study of cytomegalovirus exposure and HLA in healthy donors (dated by TCRdb to the late 2010s). With respect to the entire study: A later analysis indicated that the 100 to 150 validation repertoires were generated on the platform also employed for the approximately 670 repertoires of the first cohort. The aim of the study was to test whether cataloging public T cell receptors could identify signatures of past pathogen exposure. Along with the approximately 620-subject first cohort, a separate validation cohort of about 110 different subjects was used. High-throughput TCR immunosequencing, statistical association of individual TCRs with disease status, and machine learning were combined to predict cytomegalovirus infection status.

Summary of the overall study and its limitations: A later analysis found that TCRs clustered in the first cohort also tended to co-occur in the approximately 120 validation repertoires, with 94% of cluster scores above 0. Most TCR sequences were seen in very few donors, while some public TCRs were found in many individuals. In vitro tests confirmed that a few of the cytomegalovirus-associated TCR beta chains recognize cytomegalovirus antigens. A later analysis lacked HLA typing for the validation cohort, so it scored co-occurrence in that cohort across all 120 or so repertoires. The study gave a list of about 160 TCR beta chains associated with cytomegalovirus. In both the original and validation cohorts, the classifier was reported to diagnose cytomegalovirus status with high specificity and sensitivity. The authors suggested that the approach could potentially be extended to other disease states and immunological phenotypes.

The germline V gene (reference sequence) yields GTSNPN for CDR1 and SVGIG for CDR2. The germline V end is reduced by 5 bases and the J end by 0 bases; junction bases left unmatched: 3. The CDR3 measures 15 amino acids from cysteine to phenylalanine. This entry keeps only the CDR3 DNA: 45 bases, framed from base 1. Only one count was recorded for this clone. What antigen it recognizes has not been identified. No base quality information exists; no much larger clone differs at one position. Library preparation employed the immunoSEQ multiplex PCR assay. The paper's data handling went like this. A statistical classification framework was developed to diagnose cytomegalovirus status using the catalog of TCR beta chain sequences. Held by TCRdb, this immuneACCESS table contains in-frame sequences only and omits some clones. Under half of the omission traces to an unresolved V gene where checked; the cause of the rest is unknown. That table furnishes V, J and clone size, whereas the DNA furnished D and trimming. Counted in this sample were 150,000 to 180,000 clones; 86% of them appeared once. The ten largest clonotypes hold around 24% of the sample.

The donors belonged to the validation cohort of approximately 130 subjects, which was separate from the approximately 700-subject first cohort. The rearranged segments are TRBV30 and TRBJ2-1; 11 junctional bases match TRBD2. The sequence came from a man between 18 and 29 years old in good health and CMV-seropositive. The sequenced sample was PBMCs. The base sequence is TGTGCCTGGGGTACTAGCGGGGGCTCCTACAATGAGCAGTTCTTC. It encodes CAWGTSGGSYNEQFF.